This T cell receptor (beta chain) emerged from a study of blood T cell repertoires in COVID-19. Study as a whole: The United States, Italy and Spain supplied acute and convalescent COVID-19 samples. PBMCs, B-cell-depleted T cells, or T cells were the source of the cDNA or gDNA that made up the material.

TCRdb's table, derived via immunoSEQ multiplex PCR, lists solely in-frame clones and lacks some. The repertoire holds roughly 65,000 clones, with 80% to 85% as singletons. Germline V CDR1 and CDR2: SEHNR, FQNEAQ (reference sequence). The J segment lost 2 bases and the V segment lost 8 bases, leaving 7 bases of the junction unmatched. CDR3 size: 14 residues. The chain links TRBV7-9 to TRBJ2-7, with 9 nucleotides matching TRBD2. This TCR derives from a human donor in a cohort sampled during active COVID-19. The sample was peripheral blood. CDR3 nucleotide sequence: TGTGCCAGCTCAACTAGCGGGCGCACCTACGAGCAGTACTTC. Its protein is CASSTSGRTYEQYF. Drawing the rest from reference TRBV7-9 and TRBJ2-7, the complete variable domain is DTGVSQNPRHKITKRGQNVTFRCDPISEHNRLYWYRQTLGQGPEFLTYFQNEAQLEKSRLLSDRFSAERPKGSFSTLEIQRTEQGDSAMYLCASSTSGRTYEQYFGPGTRLTVT.